This T cell receptor (beta chain) was found in a study of Ad26.COV2.S vaccination and SARS-CoV-2 variants. Study background: Doses of Ad26.COV2.S were injected into muscle once or twice, 56 days apart. Whole-study findings and limits: Those who received vaccine or placebo ended up with similar non-spike TCR breadth.

Sequenced by immunoSEQ multiplex PCR; TCRdb stores in-frame clones only, minus some. In the table there are fewer than 500,000 clones, about 90% of which are singletons. Comments on this clone: The target antigen is unknown.

The CDR3 covers 13 residues. The ends were cut back, 5 bases at V and 3 bases at J, with 11 bases in the middle. Germline V gene data show CDR1 as SNHLY and CDR2 as FYNNEI. As to treatment: some 20 received Ad26.COV2.S at low or high dose, single or two shots; roughly 5 received placebo; per-sample allocation not given. Specimen acquisition occurred on day 63 following the initial vaccine or placebo injection. The input for sequencing was peripheral blood, taken in a trial of Ad26.COV2.S vaccine versus placebo. V gene TRBV2 combines with J gene TRBJ2-7; maybe TRBD1 (6 bases). The clonotype originates from a person aged 18-65 years who received the Ad26.COV2.S COVID-19 vaccine or a placebo. CDR3 in DNA: TGTGCCAGCAGTCGGGACATGGGCTACGAGCAGTACTTC. It codes for CASSRDMGYEQYF. The variable domain in full, completed from reference TRBV2 and TRBJ2-7, reads EPEVTQTPSHQVTQMGQEVILRCVPISNHLYFYWYRQILGQKVEFLVSFYNNEISEKSEIFDDQFSVERPDGSNFTLKIRSTKLEDSAMYFCASSRDMGYEQYFGPGTRLTVT.